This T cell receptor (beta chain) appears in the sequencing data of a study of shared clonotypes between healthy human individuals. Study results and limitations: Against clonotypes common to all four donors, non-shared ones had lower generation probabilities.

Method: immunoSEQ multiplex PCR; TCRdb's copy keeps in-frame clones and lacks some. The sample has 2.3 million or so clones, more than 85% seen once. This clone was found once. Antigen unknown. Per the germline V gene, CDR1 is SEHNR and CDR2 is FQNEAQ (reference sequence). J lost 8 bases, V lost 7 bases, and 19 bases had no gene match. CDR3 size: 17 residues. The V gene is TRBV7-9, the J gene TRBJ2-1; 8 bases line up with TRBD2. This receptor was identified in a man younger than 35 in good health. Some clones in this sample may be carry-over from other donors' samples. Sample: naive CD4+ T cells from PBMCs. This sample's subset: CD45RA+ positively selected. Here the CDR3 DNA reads TGTGCCAGCACCATAGGAGTTAGTAGCGGGACTGGGTATGAGCAGTTCTTC. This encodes CASTIGVSSGTGYEQFF.